This TCR beta chain was retrieved from a study of glioma-infiltrating T cells (dated by TCRdb to 2016 to 2017). Study-wide context: Sequencing of TCR alpha- and beta-chain repertoires was performed on glioma tissue, on non-neoplastic brain tissue, and on matched peripheral blood mononuclear cells. To measure how far tissue and blood T-cell populations diverged, each tissue-infiltrating repertoire was compared against the peripheral blood repertoire of the same patient. The paired cohort was made up of three low-grade glioma patients, seven to nine primary glioblastoma patients and three non-glioma patients who contributed non-neoplastic brain tissue. Summary of the overall study and its limitations: The group comparisons were based on small numbers of patients: three non-neoplastic, three low-grade glioma and about eight glioblastoma patients. VJ-independent divergence between tissue and blood was lower than expected in non-neoplastic patients but higher than expected in all gliomas, particularly low-grade gliomas. Very few CDR3 sequences were shared between tissue and blood, attributed to high CDR3 diversity and limited sampling.

The iRepertoire nested amplicon-rescue multiplex PCR (arm-PCR) platform was used to amplify TCR alpha and beta CDR3 regions from RNA. For one-step reverse transcription and amplification, roughly 95-450 ng of tissue mRNA or PBMC total RNA was used as input. Following bead purification, Illumina adapters were added by a secondary multiplex PCR, and libraries between 200 and 400 bp were gel-purified. Internal 6-nucleotide barcodes were carried by the libraries and were used for demultiplexing. Libraries were sequenced on an Illumina MiSeq with 2x220 or 2x250 nucleotide paired-end reads. Under the source paper's analysis protocol: FLASH 1.2.11 was used to merge paired reads, and BWA-MEM then aligned the reads to the GRCh37 human genome before TRA and TRB reads were extracted. For V and J assignment, an IMGT-derived reference of cassette sequences and CDR3 motifs that included pseudogenes was used. Three-frame translation of reads was performed, and productive CDR3s were defined as those with a C...FGXG motif and no stop codons. Unique combinations of V-J cassette pair and CDR3 amino acid sequence were defined as clonotypes. Reads were filtered by Hamming distance, with the threshold set by the sequence error rate of each sample in mapped regions. TCRdb reanalyzed the raw reads on its own, using fastp at Q25 for trimming and MiXCR for clone calling, and kept in-frame beta chains. One record per CDR3 amino acid sequence lists the most common genes and DNA. For this entry, the V and J calls and clone size follow TCRdb and not the study's own pipeline. Within this sample are roughly 100,000 distinct CDR3 sequences, with 25% to 30% of them counted one time only. The ten largest make up about 40% of the sample.

The table lists this clonotype with many counts. Which antigen it targets is not known. The sample holds no much larger clone one base away, and base qualities are not on file. The germline V gene yields KGHSH for CDR1 and LQKENI for CDR2. The CDR3 goes from the cysteine to the phenylalanine over 14 residues. The only DNA kept is the CDR3, 42 bases in frame from the first base. V is reduced by 5 bases and J by 3 bases, leaving a spacing of 11 bases between them. The sequence derives from a human donor with low-grade glioma or glioblastoma, undergoing nonglioma brain surgery, or in good health (not recorded which). Sequencing input: glioma tissue, nonneoplastic brain tissue, or PBMCs (not recorded which). The sequence joins TRBV18 to TRBJ2-1, with TRBD2 tentatively as D gene (6 bases match). The CDR3 region has the sequence CASSTGTDYNEQFF. The sequenced DNA is TGTGCCAGCTCAACCGGGACTGACTACAATGAGCAGTTCTTC.